This T cell receptor (beta chain) comes out of a study of T cells in Graves' hyperthyroidism and ophthalmopathy. The CDR3 sequence is 13 residues long. Trimming pared 5 bases from V and 7 bases from J, leaving 14 bases between. The source material, RNA transcripts, was used to amplify TCR beta CDR3 regions. A first-round RT-PCR of the TCR CDR3 used the HTBI primer set. TCRdb analysed the multiplex PCR reads with MiXCR anew, one entry per CDR3 protein. This table has about 400,000 distinct CDR3 sequences, roughly an eighth appearing once. This clonotype was observed a handful of times. Sequencing was performed on blood. The clonotype comes from a man aged 45-65 years with Graves' ophthalmopathy. The chain joins TRBV12-3 or TRBV12-4 to TRBJ2-5; D is undetermined. The CDR3 loop reads CASSPDLVGTQYF. DNA of the CDR3: TGTGCCAGCAGTCCCGACCTAGTCGGGACCCAGTACTTC.